These 32 T cell receptor beta chains were all obtained from the same sample, sequenced in a study of CD8 T cells in Susac syndrome. Random hexamers were used to reverse transcribe roughly 0.45 to 1 ug of RNA. TCRdb redid the calling of the immunoSEQ multiplex PCR reads with MiXCR, one entry per CDR3 protein. The table has about 200,000 distinct CDR3 sequences, 80% to 95% seen once. Material for sequencing was CD8+ T cells from PBMCs. The receptors here all came from a human donor with multiple sclerosis.

The chain is built from TRBV19 and TRBJ2-7; perhaps TRBD1 as D (5 bases). Deletions cut 1 base from V and 0 bases from J, with 10 bases between. Germline values: CDR1 LNHDA, CDR2 SQIVND (reference sequence). CDR3 length: 15 amino acids. The CDR3 region has the DNA TGTGCCAGTAGTATAGTAGGGGCAAGCTCCTACGAGCAGTACTTC. Translation gives CASSIVGASSYEQYF.

This clonotype was seen just once. The CDR3 nucleotides are TGTGCCAGCAGCTCGACAGGGGGGCTGACCGGGGAGCTGTTTTTT. Its translation is CASSSTGGLTGELFF. The genes are TRBV7-9 and TRBJ2-2; 9 nucleotides agree with TRBD1. The CDR3 runs 15 residues. Germline assignment: CDR1 SEHNR and CDR2 FQNEAQ (reference sequence). V trimming: 4 bases; J trimming: 5 bases; junction bases outside the gene matches: 5.

The chain has TRBV24-1 and TRBJ1-2; no definite D call. This CDR3 is 11 amino acids long. Germline V CDR1 and CDR2: KGHDR, SFDVKD. The V end lost 6 bases, the J end lost 6 bases, and 7 bases lay between the germline ends. For the CDR3, the DNA is TGTGCCACCAGTTCGAGGGATGGCTACACCTTC. Translated: CATSSRDGYTF.

Here the CDR3 DNA reads TGTGCCAGCAGTAAGGACAGGTTAGAAGCCAAAAACATTCAGTACTTC. Protein: CASSKDRLEAKNIQYF. The rearrangement joins TRBV2 to TRBJ2-4, with 7 bases lining up with TRBD1. Per the germline V gene, CDR1 is SNHLY and CDR2 is FYNNEI. The CDR3 loop spans 16 amino acids. V shed 5 bases, J shed 0 bases, and the junction held 7 bases outside the gene matches.

The sample holds one count of this clonotype. The V gene is TRBV30, the J gene TRBJ2-1; D perhaps matches TRBD2 (5 bases). CDR1 and CDR2 from the germline V gene are GTSNPN and SVGIG (reference sequence). V shed 2 bases and J shed 10 bases, with 15 bases lying between them. The CDR3 runs 13 residues. The chain's CDR3 is CAWSHGGLYEQFF. The CDR3 DNA reads as TGTGCCTGGAGTCACGGCGGACTTTACGAGCAGTTCTTC. The variable domain in full, with the rest retrieved from reference TRBV30 and TRBJ2-1, is SQTIHQWPATLVQPVGSPLSLECTVEGTSNPNLYWYRQAAGRGLQLLFYSVGIGQISSEVPQNLSASRPQDRQFILSSKKLLLSDSGFYLCAWSHGGLYEQFFGPGTRLTVL.

The chain recombines TRBV15 with TRBJ1-1; unclear D gene. Germline V gives CDR1 LNHNV, CDR2 YYDKDF (reference sequence). The CDR3 spans 17 residues. V was pared by 8 bases and J by 1 base, with 23 bases between. For the CDR3, the DNA is TGTGCCACCGCGACAAGCCGCACCGACAAAAAGAACACTGAAGCTTTCTTT. As protein: CATATSRTDKKNTEAFF. The entire variable domain, with the rest obtained from reference TRBV15 and TRBJ1-1, is as follows: DAMVIQNPRYQVTQFGKPVTLSCSQTLNHNVMYWYQQKSSQAPKLLFHYYDKDFNNEADTPDNFQSRRPNTSFCFLDIRSPGLGDTAMYLCATATSRTDKKNTEAFFGQGTRLTVV.

This clonotype appeared once. V gene TRBV7-9 combines with J gene TRBJ2-1; 9 positions match TRBD2. The CDR3 extends over 14 amino acids. Germline lookup yields CDR1 SEHNR and CDR2 FQNEAQ (reference sequence). Trimming at V came to 4 bases and at J to 10 bases, leaving 8 bases not matched to a gene. The CDR3 here is CASSSTSGLGEQFF. In DNA, the CDR3 is TGTGCCAGCAGCTCTACTAGCGGGTTAGGGGAGCAGTTCTTC.

The chain employs TRBV6-2 or TRBV6-3 and TRBJ1-1; 7 bases fit TRBD1. Unmatched junction bases numbered 12, after V lost 6 bases and J lost 5 bases. The length of the CDR3 is 15 residues. CDR1 and CDR2 (germline): MNHEY, SVGEGT. DNA of the CDR3: TGTGCCAGCAGGGAGGGGGACAGTTTGATTACTGAAGCTTTCTTT. Translation: CASREGDSLITEAFF.

V gene TRBV19 combines with J gene TRBJ2-1, with D perhaps assigned TRBD1 or TRBD2 (6 bases each). In germline, CDR1 is LNHDA, CDR2 SQIVND (reference sequence). The CDR3 runs to 16 residues. V was cut by 0 bases and J by 4 bases, with 13 bases left in between. The DNA of the CDR3 is TGTGCCAGTAGTATAGAGGAGGGGGAAGTTTACAATGAGCAGTTCTTC. Translated, it gives CASSIEEGEVYNEQFF.

V and J are TRBV28 and TRBJ2-5; 8 bases match TRBD2. Germline V gene sequence: CDR1 MDHEN, CDR2 SYDVKM. Trimming cost V 6 bases and J 2 bases; bases outside gene matches: 14. There are 17 residues in the CDR3. CDR3 DNA sequence: TGTGCCAGCAGCCCCGGGAGGGCGTTTGACAGGCAAGAGACCCAGTACTTC. This encodes CASSPGRAFDRQETQYF.

This sequence joins TRBV4-1 and TRBJ1-2, with D unclear. The CDR3 consists of 16 residues. Trimming cost V 0 bases and J 1 base, with 12 bases left between them. CDR1 and CDR2 (germline): MGHRA, YSYEKL. CDR3 in DNA: TGCGCCAGCAGCCAAGAAGGGTCCTGGGATAACTATGGCTACACCTTC. Protein sequence: CASSQEGSWDNYGYTF.

The V call is TRBV3-1, the J call TRBJ2-1; 10 bases are shared with TRBD2. V was pared by 0 bases and J by 5 bases, with 16 bases of the junction left unmatched. Per the germline V gene, CDR1 is LGHDT and CDR2 is YNNKEL (reference sequence). The length of the CDR3 is 20 residues. In nucleotides, the CDR3 is TGTGCCAGCAGCCAAGATTTGGGACTAGCGACCCTCAAAGAGGACAATGAGCAGTTCTTC. Its protein product is CASSQDLGLATLKEDNEQFF.

The chain links TRBV27 to TRBJ2-1; 9 bases map to TRBD2. Germline V lookup: CDR1 MNHEY, CDR2 SMNVEV (reference sequence). Trimming cost V 5 bases and J 9 bases; bases outside gene matches: 14. The CDR3 is 16 residues long. CDR3 sequence: CASSPGESSGRGEQFF. The CDR3 nucleotides read TGTGCCAGCAGTCCCGGAGAGAGTAGCGGGAGAGGTGAGCAGTTCTTC.

The genes are TRBV29-1 and TRBJ2-2; D unclear. The CDR3 loop spans 11 amino acids. Germline V gene data show CDR1 as SQVTM and CDR2 as ANQGSEA. Trimming took off 6 bases at V and 4 bases at J, with 6 bases between the two ends. CDR3 sequence: CSVPITGELFF. CDR3 DNA: TGCAGCGTCCCCATCACCGGGGAGCTGTTTTTT.

The V call is TRBV7-8, the J call TRBJ2-5; 13 bases align to TRBD2. Germline CDR1 SGHVS, CDR2 FQNEAQ. The CDR3 runs to 15 residues. V shed 9 bases, J shed 5 bases, and the junction held 9 bases outside the gene matches. The CDR3 reads CASFGGLAGPETQYF. DNA for the CDR3: TGTGCCAGTTTTGGGGGACTAGCGGGACCGGAGACCCAGTACTTC.

This chain uses TRBV29-1 with TRBJ2-1; possible D gene TRBD2, 6 bases. V lost 0 bases, J lost 4 bases, and 13 bases lay in between. The CDR3 consists of 15 residues. Germline CDR1 reads SQVTM; CDR2 reads ANQGSEA. CDR3 sequence: CSVEDGGGNYNEQFF. The CDR3 nucleotides read TGCAGCGTTGAAGACGGGGGAGGTAATTACAATGAGCAGTTCTTC.

The rearrangement joins TRBV7-9 to TRBJ2-7, with 10 bases lining up with TRBD2. Trimming removed 0 bases from V and 0 bases from J; junction bases left unmatched: 8. The CDR3 consists of 18 residues. The V gene's germline CDR1 is SEHNR and CDR2 FQNEAQ (reference sequence). The chain's CDR3 is CASSLAQASGSSSYEQYF. The CDR3 bases are TGTGCCAGCAGCTTAGCGCAGGCTAGCGGGAGCTCCTCCTACGAGCAGTACTTC.

The chain has TRBV6-6 and TRBJ1-5; D is possibly TRBD1 (5 bases). Germline V gene data show CDR1 as MNHNY and CDR2 as SVGAGI (reference sequence). This CDR3 spans 16 amino acids. V lost 5 bases and J lost 1, with 15 bases in between. The DNA of the CDR3 is TGTGCCAGCAGTAATCCGGGGCCCTCCAGCAATCAGCCCCAGCATTTT. Amino acid sequence: CASSNPGPSSNQPQHF.

This clonotype was seen a few times. The rearrangement links TRBV7-9 to TRBJ1-1; D not resolved. Deletions cut 6 bases from V and 0 bases from J, with 8 bases between. The CDR3 consists of 13 residues. Germline CDR1 reads SEHNR; CDR2 reads FQNEAQ (reference sequence). CDR3 amino acids: CASSLWLNTEAFF. For the CDR3, the DNA is TGTGCCAGCAGTCTGTGGCTGAACACTGAAGCTTTCTTT.

The J gene is TRBJ2-1, the V gene TRBV6-2 or TRBV6-3, with D possibly being TRBD2 (5 bases). There are 13 residues in the CDR3. CDR1 is MNHEY, CDR2 SVGEGT, per germline. The V gene lost 8 bases and the J gene lost 5 bases, with 13 bases spanning the gap. CDR3 protein: CASGRLWNNEQFF. CDR3 in DNA: TGTGCCAGCGGTCGACTATGGAACAATGAGCAGTTCTTC.

The chain couples TRBV19 to TRBJ2-1, with D perhaps matching TRBD1 (6 bases). Germline V gene sequence: CDR1 LNHDA, CDR2 SQIVND (reference sequence). Trimming removed 6 bases from V and 0 bases from J, with 12 bases in between. CDR3 size: 15 residues. The CDR3 sequence: CASRLDSSSYNEQFF. CDR3 DNA: TGTGCCAGTAGGCTGGACAGCAGCTCCTACAATGAGCAGTTCTTC.

The chain uses TRBV9 and TRBJ2-1; TRBD2 agrees at 7 bases. The CDR3 spans 17 residues. Germline-derived CDR1 and CDR2 are SGDLS and YYNGEE. J was trimmed by 4 bases and V by 0 bases; bases with no gene match: 10. The CDR3 DNA sequence: TGTGCCAGCAGCGTAGCCCTGGCGGGGGTTGGATACAATGAGCAGTTCTTC. It translates to CASSVALAGVGYNEQFF.

This sequence joins TRBV3-1 and TRBJ2-5; D is undetermined. The V gene lost 0 bases and the J gene lost 4 bases, with 18 bases spanning the gap. The CDR3 is made up of 17 amino acids. Per the germline V gene, CDR1 is LGHDT and CDR2 is YNNKEL (reference sequence). The CDR3 loop reads CASSQDASSDKLETQYF. CDR3 in DNA: TGTGCCAGCAGCCAAGACGCCTCCAGCGACAAGCTAGAGACCCAGTACTTC.

The chain recombines TRBV27 with TRBJ2-1; D not resolved. With 7 bases removed from V and 10 bases from J, the gap between germline ends came to 11 bases. Germline V CDR1 and CDR2: MNHEY, SMNVEV (reference sequence). There are 11 residues in the CDR3. The CDR3 loop reads CASTSGLEQFF. The CDR3 coding sequence is TGTGCCAGCACCTCTGGTTTAGAGCAGTTCTTC.

The J gene is TRBJ2-7, the V gene TRBV2; D is perhaps TRBD2 (6 bases). V was shortened by 4 bases and J by 4 bases, with 17 bases between the two germline ends. This CDR3 spans 15 amino acids. CDR1 and CDR2 from the germline V gene are SNHLY and FYNNEI. The CDR3: CASSAFGTLTYEQYF. The CDR3 DNA reads as TGTGCCAGCAGTGCCTTCGGGACTCTAACATACGAGCAGTACTTC.

This clonotype has only a few counts. The chain couples TRBV4-1 to TRBJ2-7; 7 nucleotides align to TRBD2. This CDR3 region has 15 residues. V lost 1 base to trimming and J lost 5 bases; unmatched junction nucleotides: 8. Germline V gene data show CDR1 as MGHRA and CDR2 as YSYEKL. CDR3 amino acids: CASSQVGLGRDEQYF. CDR3 sequence (DNA): TGCGCCAGCAGCCAAGTAGGACTAGGAAGGGACGAGCAGTACTTC.

This chain links TRBV29-1 with TRBJ2-3; the D gene is possibly TRBD2 (6 bases). V lost 2 bases to trimming and J lost 6 bases, with 9 bases between them. The CDR3 extends over 12 amino acids. Germline CDR1 SQVTM, CDR2 ANQGSEA. CDR3 in DNA: TGCAGCGTTGAAAGTCGGGGGGATACGCAGTATTTT. Protein sequence: CSVESRGDTQYF.

V and J are TRBV5-4 and TRBJ2-1; D remains unclear. Germline V gene sequence: CDR1 SGHNT, CDR2 YYREEE (reference sequence). V shed 7 bases and J shed 5 bases, with 13 bases lying between them. There are 13 residues in the CDR3. The chain's CDR3 is CASCENCHNEQFF. The CDR3 DNA follows: TGTGCCAGCTGCGAAAACTGCCACAATGAGCAGTTCTTC.

This chain joins TRBV19 and TRBJ1-5; 10 bases match TRBD1. CDR1 and CDR2 from the germline V gene are LNHDA and SQIVND (reference sequence). The CDR3 covers 18 residues. The V gene end was trimmed by 2 bases and the J gene end by 3 bases; junction bases not matched to a gene: 10. CDR3 sequence: CASSIQTGGGGDNQPQHF. For the CDR3, the DNA is TGTGCCAGTAGTATACAGACAGGGGGCGGGGGGGACAATCAGCCCCAGCATTTT.

The sample holds one count of this clonotype. This chain connects TRBV10-3 to TRBJ2-5; TRBD2 is a possible D gene (5 bases). Germline CDR1 is ENHRY and CDR2 is SYGVKD. The length of the CDR3 is 14 residues. V shed 6 bases and J shed 0 bases, with 11 bases lying between them. The CDR3 is CAISEGVNQETQYF. CDR3 sequence (DNA): TGTGCCATCAGCGAGGGAGTTAACCAAGAGACCCAGTACTTC.

The chain links TRBV6-5 to TRBJ2-7; D is unclear. The CDR3 is 14 residues long. The germline V gene encodes CDR1 MNHEY and CDR2 SVGAGI. Between the trimmed V and J ends, which lost 0 bases and 5 bases, there was a span of 11 bases. The CDR3 protein is CASSYSMGDDEQYF. The DNA for the CDR3 is TGTGCCAGCAGTTACTCGATGGGCGATGACGAGCAGTACTTC.

This rearrangement joins TRBV7-8 to TRBJ2-2; D could derive from TRBD1 or TRBD2 (5 bases each). Trimming removed 5 bases from V and 0 bases from J, with 13 bases in between. This CDR3 is built from 16 residues. Germline V CDR1 and CDR2: SGHVS, FQNEAQ. The CDR3 is CASSLRGLPNTGELFF. Written as DNA, the CDR3 is TGTGCCAGCAGCCTCCGGGGCCTACCGAACACCGGGGAGCTGTTTTTT.